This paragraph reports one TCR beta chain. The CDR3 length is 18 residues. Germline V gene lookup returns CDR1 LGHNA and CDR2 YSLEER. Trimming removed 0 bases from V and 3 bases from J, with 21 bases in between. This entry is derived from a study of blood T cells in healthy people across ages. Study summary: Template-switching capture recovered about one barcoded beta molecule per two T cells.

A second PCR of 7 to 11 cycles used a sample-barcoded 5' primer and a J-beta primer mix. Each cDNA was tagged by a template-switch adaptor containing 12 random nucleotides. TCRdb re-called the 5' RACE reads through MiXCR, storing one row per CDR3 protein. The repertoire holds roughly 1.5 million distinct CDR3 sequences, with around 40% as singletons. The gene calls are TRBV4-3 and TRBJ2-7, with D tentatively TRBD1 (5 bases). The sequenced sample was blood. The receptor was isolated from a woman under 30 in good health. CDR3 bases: TGCGCCAGCAGCCAAGATACCCACAGGCTCCAGACCGACTACGAGCAGTACTTC. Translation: CASSQDTHRLQTDYEQYF.